This entry lists 26 T cell receptor beta chains sequenced from one sample in a study of siplizumab effects on memory and regulatory T cells. Sequenced by immunoSEQ multiplex PCR; TCRdb stores in-frame clones only, minus some. The table records 87,000 or so clones, 85% to 90% of them present only once. The sequenced sample was CD4+ T cells sorted from blood. The source of these receptors is a human donor in good health.

J is TRBJ1-2 and V is TRBV30; perhaps TRBD1 as D (6 bases). The CDR3 sequence is 14 residues long. Germline V gives CDR1 GTSNPN, CDR2 SVGIG (reference sequence). V was shortened by 0 bases and J by 4 bases, with 12 bases between the two germline ends. CDR3: CAWSVWGLGYGYTF. The CDR3 region has the DNA TGTGCCTGGAGTGTGTGGGGGCTCGGCTATGGCTACACCTTC.

The chain recombines TRBV5-8 with TRBJ2-7; no reliable D call. Looked up from germline, CDR1 is SGHTS and CDR2 is YDEGEE. V was cut by 3 bases and J by 2 bases, with 15 bases left in between. The CDR3 length is 15 residues. The CDR3 DNA reads as TGTGCCAGCAGCTACGACAAGACGTGGACCTACGAGCAGTACTTC. Its translation is CASSYDKTWTYEQYF. The full variable domain, in which reference TRBV5-8 and TRBJ2-7 provide the parts outside the CDR3, is EAGVTQSPTHLIKTRGQQATLRCSPISGHTSVYWYQQALGLGLQFLLWYDEGEERNRGNFPPRFSGRQFPNYSSELNVNALELEDSALYLCASSYDKTWTYEQYFGPGTRLTVT.

The genes are TRBV18 and TRBJ1-6; tentatively, D is TRBD1 (5 bases). Germline-derived CDR1 and CDR2 are KGHSH and LQKENI. The CDR3 totals 16 residues. V was shortened by 3 bases and J by 5 bases, with 14 bases between the two germline ends. This CDR3 is CASSPATGGDNSPLHF. The CDR3 nucleotides are TGTGCCAGCTCACCGGCAACAGGTGGGGATAATTCACCCCTCCACTTT.

This clone showed up just once. The chain has TRBV30 and TRBJ2-3, with D perhaps TRBD1 or TRBD2 (5 bases each). The CDR3 extends over 14 amino acids. The V gene lost 3 bases and the J gene lost 4 bases, with 14 bases spanning the gap. Per the germline V gene, CDR1 is GTSNPN and CDR2 is SVGIG (reference sequence). In nucleotides, the CDR3 is TGTGCCTGGAGCCTGGGGGTGGGTCCAGATACGCAGTATTTT. Amino acid sequence: CAWSLGVGPDTQYF.

This clone has a handful of counts. The chain couples TRBV4-3 to TRBJ2-1, with 11 bases lining up with TRBD2. The CDR3 loop spans 18 amino acids. The ends lost 0 bases at V and 3 bases at J; junction bases unmatched: 7. The germline gives CDR1 LGHNA, CDR2 YSLEER. Written as DNA, the CDR3 is TGCGCCAGCAGCCAAGATATTGTGACTAGCGGGATCTACAATGAGCAGTTCTTC. Its translation is CASSQDIVTSGIYNEQFF.

The rearrangement joins TRBV5-1 to TRBJ2-1, with 8 bases aligning to TRBD2. Germline-derived CDR1 and CDR2 are SGHRS and YFSETQ. After removal of 0 bases from V and 6 bases from J, the junction contained 11 bases not matched to a gene. This CDR3 is built from 17 residues. The CDR3 DNA sequence: TGCGCCAGCAGCTTGGATGGGCGTGCGGGAGGAGTCAATGAGCAGTTCTTC. Encoded protein: CASSLDGRAGGVNEQFF.

The chain employs TRBV7-2 and TRBJ2-5; TRBD2 aligns across 9 bases. Trimming took 7 bases from V and 0 from J; bases not matched to a gene: 6. Germline CDR1 and CDR2: SGHTA and FQGNSA. The CDR3 runs 15 residues. The CDR3 nucleotides are TGTGCCAGCACCGTCGGACTAGCGAACCAAGAGACCCAGTACTTC. It is translated as CASTVGLANQETQYF.

CDR3 loop: CASTPGGGRASYEQYF. The CDR3 DNA follows: TGTGCCAGCACTCCCGGGGGCGGGAGGGCCTCCTACGAGCAGTACTTC. The chain employs TRBV5-4 and TRBJ2-7; TRBD2 matches 9 bases. Trimming took 6 bases from V and 0 from J; bases not matched to a gene: 10. CDR3 size: 16 residues. Germline CDR1 is SGHNT and CDR2 is YYREEE (reference sequence).

The rearrangement joins TRBV4-2 to TRBJ2-3, with TRBD2 as a possible D gene (5 bases). The V gene lost 0 bases and the J gene lost 0 bases, with 13 bases spanning the gap. This CDR3 has 17 amino acids. Looked up from germline, CDR1 is LGHNA and CDR2 is YNFKEQ. CDR3 protein: CASSQDLTTASTDTQYF. CDR3 coding DNA: TGTGCCAGCAGCCAAGATCTGACTACCGCTAGCACAGATACGCAGTATTTT.

In this sample, this clone turned up once. The chain couples TRBV25-1 to TRBJ2-6; no firm D call. From germline, CDR1 is MGHDK and CDR2 SYGVNS. V gave up 5 bases and J gave up 0 bases, with 17 bases separating them. The CDR3 spans 18 residues. In DNA, the CDR3 is TGTGCCAGCAGTTTACCGCTGGGCAGTAGCTCTGGGGCCAACGTCCTGACTTTC. It translates to CASSLPLGSSSGANVLTF.

CDR3 protein: CASSLNTKSDYEQYF. The CDR3 DNA follows: TGTGCCAGTAGTTTGAACACGAAATCGGACTACGAGCAGTACTTC. The rearrangement uses TRBV19 and TRBJ2-7, with no clear D. V was shortened by 5 bases and J by 3 bases, with 17 bases between the two germline ends. This CDR3 has 15 amino acids. The germline V gene encodes CDR1 LNHDA and CDR2 SQIVND (reference sequence).

In regard to this clone: Relative to the germline gene, one junction end is altered; a read error may explain this. The J gene is TRBJ2-7, the V gene TRBV19; the D gene is possibly TRBD2 (6 bases). The CDR3 totals 14 residues. Germline V CDR1 and CDR2: LNHDA, SQIVND (reference sequence). The CDR3 coding sequence is TGTGCCAGTAGTTCGGGGGAGGTCTACTACAAGCAGTACTTC. Encoded protein: CASSSGEVYYKQYF.

The chain joins TRBV11-1 to TRBJ2-1, with D uncertain. There are 14 residues in the CDR3. Germline CDR1 is SGHAT and CDR2 is FQDESV (reference sequence). Trimming removed 1 base from V and 9 bases from J, with 13 bases in between. CDR3: CASSLDHPGGEQFF. Written as DNA, the CDR3 is TGTGCCAGCAGCTTAGATCACCCAGGCGGTGAGCAGTTCTTC.

The genes are TRBV10-1 and TRBJ2-1; 13 bases map to TRBD2. The V segment lost 5 bases and the J segment 7 bases; nucleotides outside the gene matches: 5. CDR3 size: 15 residues. Germline V gene lookup returns CDR1 WNHNN and CDR2 SYGVQD (reference sequence). The DNA for the CDR3 is TGCGCCAGCAGTACGACTAGCGGGAGGCAAAATGAGCAGTTCTTC. Residues: CASSTTSGRQNEQFF.

This chain joins TRBV2 and TRBJ2-4; D remains unclear. The V gene's germline CDR1 is SNHLY and CDR2 FYNNEI. The V end was cut by 4 bases, the J end by 0 bases, with 4 bases between. CDR3 length: 13 residues. The CDR3 region is CASSGSAKNIQYF. CDR3 bases: TGTGCCAGCAGTGGGTCAGCCAAAAACATTCAGTACTTC.

This chain uses TRBV14 with TRBJ2-5, with D unclear. Trimming cost V 3 bases and J 1 base, with 9 bases left between them. This CDR3 comprises 14 residues. Germline V gene sequence: CDR1 SGHDN, CDR2 FVKESK. CDR3 in DNA: TGTGCCAGCAGCCACAACACTATCCAAGAGACCCAGTACTTC. It is translated as CASSHNTIQETQYF.

The gene calls are TRBV5-4 and TRBJ2-3; D is possibly TRBD2 (6 bases). V was shortened by 3 bases and J by 0 bases, with 11 bases between the two germline ends. This CDR3 is 15 amino acids long. Germline loops: CDR1 SGHNT, CDR2 YYREEE (reference sequence). The CDR3 nucleotides read TGTGCCAGCAGCTCTGACGGGAGTAGCACAGATACGCAGTATTTT. Its protein product is CASSSDGSSTDTQYF. Full variable domain (rest looked up from reference TRBV5-4 and TRBJ2-3): ETGVTQSPTHLIKTRGQQVTLRCSSQSGHNTVSWYQQALGQGPQFIFQYYREEENGRGNFPPRFSGLQFPNYSSELNVNALELDDSALYLCASSSDGSSTDTQYFGPGTRLTVL.

The J gene is TRBJ2-7, the V gene TRBV6-6, with 7 nucleotides matching TRBD1. Germline V gives CDR1 MNHNY, CDR2 SVGAGI (reference sequence). The V segment lost 2 bases and the J segment 7 bases; nucleotides outside the gene matches: 8. The CDR3 is 14 amino acids. This CDR3 is CASSYEVTGREQYF. DNA for the CDR3: TGTGCCAGCAGTTACGAGGTGACAGGGCGGGAGCAGTACTTC.

In this sample, this clone turned up once. This chain uses TRBV6-5 with TRBJ2-2; no firm D call. This CDR3 region has 13 residues. V gave up 10 bases and J gave up 0 bases, with 9 bases separating them. From germline, CDR1 is MNHEY and CDR2 SVGAGI. In DNA form, the CDR3 reads TGTGCCACCTCCCGCGCGAACACCGGGGAGCTGTTTTTT. Protein product: CATSRANTGELFF.

As for this clone: The sample carries other DNA sequences with the same CDR3. The chain joins TRBV6-1 to TRBJ2-1; D is undetermined. The ends were cut back, 8 bases at V and 0 bases at J, with 11 bases in the middle. CDR3 size: 14 residues. The germline V gene has CDR1 MNHNS and CDR2 SASEGT. DNA for the CDR3: TGTGCCAGCCGACGGGTGAGCTCCTACAATGAGCAGTTCTTC. Translation gives CASRRVSSYNEQFF.

The chain couples TRBV5-1 to TRBJ2-5; TRBD2 agrees at 11 bases. The germline V gene encodes CDR1 SGHRS and CDR2 YFSETQ. The V segment lost 2 bases and the J segment 5 bases; nucleotides outside the gene matches: 2. The CDR3 has 14 residues. The chain's CDR3 is CASSLLAGEETQYF. CDR3 coding DNA: TGCGCCAGCAGCTTACTAGCGGGAGAGGAGACCCAGTACTTC. The full variable domain, completed using reference TRBV5-1 and TRBJ2-5, is KAGVTQTPRYLIKTRGQQVTLSCSPISGHRSVSWYQQTPGQGLQFLFEYFSETQRNKGNFPGRFSGRQFSNSRSEMNVSTLELGDSALYLCASSLLAGEETQYFGPGTRLLVL.

This chain connects TRBV10-3 to TRBJ2-5, with D possibly called TRBD1 or TRBD2 (6 bases each). Trimming took 6 bases from V and 4 from J, leaving 15 bases between them. The CDR3 consists of 14 residues. Germline V gives CDR1 ENHRY, CDR2 SYGVKD. DNA for the CDR3: TGTGCCATCAGCCGGGACGGAGGGGGAGAGACCCAGTACTTC. It specifies CAISRDGGGETQYF.

On this clone itself: The same CDR3 arises from other DNA sequences in this sample as well. CDR3 DNA: TGCGCCAGCAGCCAAGGGGGACTAGCGGGAGTCGGCACCGGGGAGCTGTTTTTT. Translation: CASSQGGLAGVGTGELFF. The J gene is TRBJ2-2, the V gene TRBV4-1, with 14 positions matching TRBD2. V shed 1 base, J shed 4 bases, and the junction held 5 bases outside the gene matches. Germline CDR1 is MGHRA and CDR2 is YSYEKL. The CDR3 spans 18 residues.

This chain connects TRBV2 to TRBJ2-3; unclear D gene. Germline lookup yields CDR1 SNHLY and CDR2 FYNNEI. The CDR3 runs to 16 residues. Trimming stripped 2 bases from V and 1 base from J, with 13 bases between. In DNA, the CDR3 is TGTGCCAGCAGTGAACGGACCTCAAGGGGCACAGATACGCAGTATTTT. The encoded protein is CASSERTSRGTDTQYF.

The chain is built from TRBV7-9 and TRBJ2-2; 8 nucleotides line up with TRBD2. The CDR3 extends over 17 amino acids. Trimming at V came to 1 base and at J to 9 bases, leaving 13 bases not matched to a gene. Germline V gene lookup returns CDR1 SEHNR and CDR2 FQNEAQ (reference sequence). CDR3 protein: CASSLVELAGRVRELFF. CDR3 coding DNA: TGTGCCAGCAGCTTAGTCGAGCTAGCGGGTCGGGTGCGGGAGCTGTTTTTT.

The chain combines TRBV5-1 with TRBJ2-2; TRBD1 matches 9 bases. The trim removed 2 bases at V and 3 bases at J, leaving 2 bases unmatched. CDR1 and CDR2 (germline): SGHRS, YFSETQ. CDR3 size: 15 residues. Here the CDR3 reads CASSLGDRDTGELFF. The CDR3 coding sequence is TGCGCCAGCAGCTTAGGGGACAGGGACACCGGGGAGCTGTTTTTT. Using reference TRBV5-1 and TRBJ2-2 for the parts outside the CDR3, the full variable domain is KAGVTQTPRYLIKTRGQQVTLSCSPISGHRSVSWYQQTPGQGLQFLFEYFSETQRNKGNFPGRFSGRQFSNSRSEMNVSTLELGDSALYLCASSLGDRDTGELFFGEGSRLTVL.